This entry features one T cell receptor (beta chain) sequence. From germline, CDR1 is LGHNT and CDR2 FRNRAP. The V end was cut by 6 bases, the J end by 0 bases, with 12 bases between. The CDR3 is 15 residues long. This sample was taken from a study of CD8 T cells in Susac syndrome. With random hexamers, reverse transcription was performed on about 0.5 to 1 ug of RNA. TCRdb passed the immunoSEQ multiplex PCR reads through MiXCR, listing each CDR3 protein once. The sample holds some 260,000 distinct CDR3 sequences, about 88% seen once. The patients who served as multiple sclerosis controls were treatment-naive and had stable or active relapsing-remitting disease that fulfilled the revised McDonald criteria.

The sequence was obtained from a human donor with multiple sclerosis. Input material: CD8+ T cells from PBMCs. The rearrangement uses TRBV12-5 and TRBJ1-3; D perhaps matches TRBD1 (6 bases). The CDR3 nucleotides read TGTGCTAGTGGCTGGATAGGGGGCTCTGGAAACACCATATATTTT. It yields the protein CASGWIGGSGNTIYF. The full variable domain, rest sourced from reference TRBV12-5 and TRBJ1-3, is DARVTQTPRHKVTEMGQEVTMRCQPILGHNTVFWYRQTMMQGLELLAYFRNRAPLDDSGMPKDRFSAEMPDATLATLKIQPSEPRDSAVYFCASGWIGGSGNTIYFGEGSWLTVV.